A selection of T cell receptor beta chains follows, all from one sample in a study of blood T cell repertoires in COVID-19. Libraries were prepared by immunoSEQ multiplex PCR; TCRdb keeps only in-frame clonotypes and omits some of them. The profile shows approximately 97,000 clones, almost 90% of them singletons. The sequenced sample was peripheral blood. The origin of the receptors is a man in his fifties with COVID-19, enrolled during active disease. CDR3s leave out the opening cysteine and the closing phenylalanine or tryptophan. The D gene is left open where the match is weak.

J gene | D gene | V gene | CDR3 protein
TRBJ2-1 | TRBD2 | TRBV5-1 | ASSLAPGTSGQGEQF
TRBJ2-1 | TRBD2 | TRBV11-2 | ASRASGGGYEQF
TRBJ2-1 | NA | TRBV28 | ASRPGTRKGNNEQF
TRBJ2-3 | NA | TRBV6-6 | ASSPSGGAGSTDTQY
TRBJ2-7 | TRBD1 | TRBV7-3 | ASSKDRASPYEQY
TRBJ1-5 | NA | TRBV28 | ASSSWFGVVNQPQH
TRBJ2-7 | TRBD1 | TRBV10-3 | AISEPGQGLNEQY
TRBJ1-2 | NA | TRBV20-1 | SATRDYGYT
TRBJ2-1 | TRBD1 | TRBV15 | ATSRDPGDRKF
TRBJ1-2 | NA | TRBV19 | ASSMGVLYGYT
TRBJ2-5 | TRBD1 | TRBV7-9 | ASSLGAGGLETQY
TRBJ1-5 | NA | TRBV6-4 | ASSVEGGQPQH
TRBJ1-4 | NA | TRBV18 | ASSLEGAREKLF
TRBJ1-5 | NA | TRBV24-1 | ATSASPTGTHMGNQPQH
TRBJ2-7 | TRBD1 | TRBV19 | ASRGAGTGTYEQY
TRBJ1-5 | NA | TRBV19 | ASSIGRWEQGNQPQH
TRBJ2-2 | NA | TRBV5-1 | ASSPLTGNTGELF
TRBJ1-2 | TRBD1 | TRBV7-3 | ASSLGTGYGYT
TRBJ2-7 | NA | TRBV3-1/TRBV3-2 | ASSQARDYEQY
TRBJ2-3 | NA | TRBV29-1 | SVLTRLNTDTQY
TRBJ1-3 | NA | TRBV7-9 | ASSFLSGNTIY
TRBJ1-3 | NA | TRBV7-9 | ASSSDRVSGNTIY
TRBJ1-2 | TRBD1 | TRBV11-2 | ASSSDRGQGGYT
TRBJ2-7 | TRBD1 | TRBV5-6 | ASSLPQGQTY
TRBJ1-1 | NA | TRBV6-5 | ASLHGQGWKTEAF
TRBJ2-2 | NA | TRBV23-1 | ASSPPRGGAYTGELF
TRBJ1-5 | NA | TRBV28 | ASGQGLGNQPQH
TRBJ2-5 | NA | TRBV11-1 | ASSLGARLGQETQY
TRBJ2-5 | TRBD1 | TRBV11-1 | ASSLEMGQGKTQY
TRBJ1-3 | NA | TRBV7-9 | ASSVLDRGNTIY
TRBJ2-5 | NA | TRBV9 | ASSVGSPGTQY
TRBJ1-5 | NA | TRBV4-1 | ASSQGQLGNQPQH
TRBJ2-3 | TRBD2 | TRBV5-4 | ASSLRLAGGTDTQY
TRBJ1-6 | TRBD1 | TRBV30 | AWSYSGTGNSPLH
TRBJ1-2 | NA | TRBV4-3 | ASSQAPGAGYGYT
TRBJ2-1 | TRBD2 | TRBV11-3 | ASSLGVGGGAYNEQF
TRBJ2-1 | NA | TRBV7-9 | ASSPGHLSYNEQF
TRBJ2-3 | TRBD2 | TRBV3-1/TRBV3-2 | ASSQTLAGYTDTQY
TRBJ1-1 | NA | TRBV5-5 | ASSLLVTTNTEAF
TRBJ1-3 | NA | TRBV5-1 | ASSRDYSGNTIY
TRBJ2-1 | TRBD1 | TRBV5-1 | ASSSGQGGYNEQF
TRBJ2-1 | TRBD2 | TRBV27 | ASSLGTSSDEQF
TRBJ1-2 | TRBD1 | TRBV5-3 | ARIGEIRDRASYGYT
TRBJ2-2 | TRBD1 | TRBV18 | ASSPGTGRTGELF
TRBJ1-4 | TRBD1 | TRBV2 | ASSLDGTGSEKLF
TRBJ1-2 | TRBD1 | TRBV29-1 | SVPQGSDYGYT
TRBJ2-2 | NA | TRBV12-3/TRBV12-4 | ASRRQDTGELF
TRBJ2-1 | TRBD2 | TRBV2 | ASSERRGGAGEQF
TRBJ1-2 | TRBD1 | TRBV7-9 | ASSIQGYYGYT
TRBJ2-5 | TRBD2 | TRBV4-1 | ASSPEGGAETQY
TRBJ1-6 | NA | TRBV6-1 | ASSEEIGHGNSPLH
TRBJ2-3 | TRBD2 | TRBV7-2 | ASSLARRTRGLDTQY
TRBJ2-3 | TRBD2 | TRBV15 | ATSRGPGRERYTQY
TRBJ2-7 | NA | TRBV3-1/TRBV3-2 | ASSQAPGWYEQY
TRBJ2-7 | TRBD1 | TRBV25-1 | ASSGPRQGFSYEQY
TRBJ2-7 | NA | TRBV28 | ASSLQGGFYEQY